This T cell receptor beta chain is from a study of naive and memory T cell subsets. Both TRBC1 and TRBC2 were covered by a beta constant-region primer of two equimolar oligonucleotides. The ligated cDNA underwent four PCR rounds using SP2 and nested alpha and beta constant-region primers. The cDNA 3' end received a ligated single-stranded oligonucleotide carrying the SP2 primer and a 12-nucleotide UMI. TCRdb re-called the UMI-ligation and nested PCR reads with MiXCR, one entry per CDR3 protein. The sample holds 90,000 to 120,000 distinct CDR3 sequences, roughly 15% seen once. Broader study findings: Activation and differentiation may alter RNA-based TCR counts. A few larger clonotypes appeared in naive repertoires, especially CD8, possibly memory cells re-expressing CD45RA. Gini index rose across naive, CM, EM and EMRA in CD4 and CD8.

This clonotype appeared a few times. The antigen is not known. CD8 T cells were positively selected from what remained after CD4 positive selection. This TCR was recovered from a human donor in good health. The sample taken for sequencing was naive CD8+ T cells from blood.

The CDR3 spells CSARQDLFSYEQYF. CDR3 DNA: TGCAGCGCTCGACAGGACCTTTTCTCCTACGAGCAGTACTTC. The gene calls are TRBV29-1 and TRBJ2-7, with D possibly TRBD1 on 6 matching bases. Germline V gives CDR1 SQVTM, CDR2 ANQGSEA. V shed 7 bases and J shed 0 bases, with 16 bases lying between them. The CDR3 runs to 14 residues.